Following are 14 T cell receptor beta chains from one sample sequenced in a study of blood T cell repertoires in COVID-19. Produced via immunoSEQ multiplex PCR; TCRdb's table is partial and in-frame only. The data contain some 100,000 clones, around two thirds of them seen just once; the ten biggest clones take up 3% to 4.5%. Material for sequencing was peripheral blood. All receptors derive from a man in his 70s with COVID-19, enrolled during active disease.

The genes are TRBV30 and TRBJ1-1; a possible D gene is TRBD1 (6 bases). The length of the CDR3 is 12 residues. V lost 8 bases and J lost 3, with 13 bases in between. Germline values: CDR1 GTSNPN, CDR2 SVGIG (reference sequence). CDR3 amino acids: CAGNRADTEAFF. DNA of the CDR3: TGTGCCGGGAACAGGGCTGACACTGAAGCTTTCTTT. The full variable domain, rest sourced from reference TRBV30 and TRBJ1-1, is SQTIHQWPATLVQPVGSPLSLECTVEGTSNPNLYWYRQAAGRGLQLLFYSVGIGQISSEVPQNLSASRPQDRQFILSSKKLLLSDSGFYLCAGNRADTEAFFGQGTRLTVV.

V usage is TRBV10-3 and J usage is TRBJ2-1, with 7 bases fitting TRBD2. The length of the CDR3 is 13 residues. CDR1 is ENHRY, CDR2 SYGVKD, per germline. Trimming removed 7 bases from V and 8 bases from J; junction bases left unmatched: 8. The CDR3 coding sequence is TGTGCCATCATGAGGAGGGGAGGGGATGAGCAGTTCTTC. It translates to CAIMRRGGDEQFF.

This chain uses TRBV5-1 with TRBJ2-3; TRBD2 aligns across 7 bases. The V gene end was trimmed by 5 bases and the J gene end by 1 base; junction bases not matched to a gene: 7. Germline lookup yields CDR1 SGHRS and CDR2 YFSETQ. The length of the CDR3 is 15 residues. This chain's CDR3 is CASSVGGPGTDTQYF. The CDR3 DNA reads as TGCGCCAGCAGTGTGGGAGGGCCGGGCACAGATACGCAGTATTTT.

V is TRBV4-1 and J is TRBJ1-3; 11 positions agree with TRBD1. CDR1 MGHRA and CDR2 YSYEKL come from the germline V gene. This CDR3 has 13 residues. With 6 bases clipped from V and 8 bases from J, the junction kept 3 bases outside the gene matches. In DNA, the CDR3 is TGCGCCAGCAGGGGGACAGGGGGAGACACCATATATTTT. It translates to CASRGTGGDTIYF.

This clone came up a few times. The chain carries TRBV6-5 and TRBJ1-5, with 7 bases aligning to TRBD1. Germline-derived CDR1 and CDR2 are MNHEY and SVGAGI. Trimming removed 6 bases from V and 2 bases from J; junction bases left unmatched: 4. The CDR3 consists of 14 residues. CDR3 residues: CASSLGQGNQPQHF. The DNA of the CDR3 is TGTGCCAGCAGCCTCGGACAGGGCAATCAGCCCCAGCATTTT.

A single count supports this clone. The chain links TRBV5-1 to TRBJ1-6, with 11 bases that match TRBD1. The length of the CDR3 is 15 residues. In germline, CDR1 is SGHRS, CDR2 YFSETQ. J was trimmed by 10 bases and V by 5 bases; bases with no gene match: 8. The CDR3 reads CASRPGTGGGSPLHF. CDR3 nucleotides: TGCGCCAGCAGGCCTGGGACAGGGGGAGGCTCACCCCTCCACTTT.

The CDR3, as DNA: TGTGCCTGGAGTTTTGAGAGTAACTCTGGAAACACCATATATTTT. It specifies CAWSFESNSGNTIYF. V is TRBV30 and J is TRBJ1-3, with unresolved D. This CDR3 is 15 amino acids long. Trimming took off 2 bases at V and 0 bases at J, with 11 bases between the two ends. Per the germline V gene, CDR1 is GTSNPN and CDR2 is SVGIG (reference sequence).

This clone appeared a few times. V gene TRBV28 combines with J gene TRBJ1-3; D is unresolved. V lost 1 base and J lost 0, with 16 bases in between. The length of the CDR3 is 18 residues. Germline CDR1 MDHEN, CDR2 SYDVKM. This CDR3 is CASSLFQRPLLSGNTIYF. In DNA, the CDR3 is TGTGCCAGCAGTTTATTCCAGCGCCCACTTCTCTCTGGAAACACCATATATTTT.

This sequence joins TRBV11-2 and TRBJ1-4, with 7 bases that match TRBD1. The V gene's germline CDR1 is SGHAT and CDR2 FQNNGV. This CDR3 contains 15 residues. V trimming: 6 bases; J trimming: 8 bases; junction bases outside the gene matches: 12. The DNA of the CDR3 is TGTGCCAGCAGTCTAACAAGGGGGCAACGGGAAAAACTGTTTTTT. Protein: CASSLTRGQREKLFF. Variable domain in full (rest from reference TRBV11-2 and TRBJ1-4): EAGVAQSPRYKIIEKRQSVAFWCNPISGHATLYWYQQILGQGPKLLIQFQNNGVVDDSQLPKDRFSAERLKGVDSTLKIQPAKLEDSAVYLCASSLTRGQREKLFFGSGTQLSVL.

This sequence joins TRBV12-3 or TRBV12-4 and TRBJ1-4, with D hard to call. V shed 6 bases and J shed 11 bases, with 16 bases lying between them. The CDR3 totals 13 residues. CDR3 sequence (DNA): TGTGCCAGCAGGGGTACACTGGCGGGGAAACTGTTTTTT. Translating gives CASRGTLAGKLFF.

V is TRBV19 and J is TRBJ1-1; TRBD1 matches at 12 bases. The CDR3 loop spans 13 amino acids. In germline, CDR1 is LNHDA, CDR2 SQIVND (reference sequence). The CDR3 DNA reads TGTGCAAGTCGGGACAGGGGGCTTACTGAAGCTTTCTTT. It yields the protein CASRDRGLTEAFF. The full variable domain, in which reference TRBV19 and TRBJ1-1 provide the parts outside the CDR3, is DGGITQSPKYLFRKEGQNVTLSCEQNLNHDAMYWYRQDPGQGLRLIYYSQIVNDFQKGDIAEGYSVSREKKESFPLTVTSAQKNPTAFYLCASRDRGLTEAFFGQGTRLTVV.

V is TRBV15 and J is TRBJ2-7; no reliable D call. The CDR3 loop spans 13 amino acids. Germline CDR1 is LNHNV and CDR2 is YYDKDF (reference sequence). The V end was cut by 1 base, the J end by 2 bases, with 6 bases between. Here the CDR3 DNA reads TGTGCCACCAGCAGAGGGAGAACCTACGAGCAGTACTTC. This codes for CATSRGRTYEQYF.

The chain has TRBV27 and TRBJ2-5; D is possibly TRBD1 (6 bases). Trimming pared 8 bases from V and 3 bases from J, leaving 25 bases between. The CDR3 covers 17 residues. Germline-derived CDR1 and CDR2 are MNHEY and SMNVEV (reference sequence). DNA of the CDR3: TGTGCCAGCCGATTATGGGACCTACAGGGTCAAGAAGAGACCCAGTACTTC. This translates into CASRLWDLQGQEETQYF.

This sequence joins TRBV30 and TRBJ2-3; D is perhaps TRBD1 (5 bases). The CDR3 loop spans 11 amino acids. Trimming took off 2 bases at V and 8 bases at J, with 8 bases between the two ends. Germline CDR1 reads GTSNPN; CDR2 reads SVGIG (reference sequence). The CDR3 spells CAWSLQGTQYF. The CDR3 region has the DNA TGTGCCTGGAGTCTCCAGGGTACGCAGTATTTT.